In this sample, the clone carrying this T cell receptor (beta chain) turned up a few times. TCRdb itself ran the RT-PCR reads through MiXCR, one entry per CDR3 protein. The table includes 98,000 or so distinct CDR3 sequences, 35% detected once. The data derive from a study of patients and donors after allogeneic stem cell transplantation. The CDR3 is 14 amino acids. The germline V gene has CDR1 SGHNT and CDR2 YENEEA. Trimming took off 5 bases at V and 0 bases at J, with 11 bases between the two ends. Sequencing was performed on blood, either unsorted or a sorted T cell fraction (not recorded which). The source of this sequence is a human donor who was either an allogeneic HSCT recipient or a stem cell or donor lymphocyte infusion donor (not recorded which). It is not recorded whose cells these are; they may come from a transplant donor. The rearrangement joins TRBV11-3 to TRBJ2-7; weak D call: TRBD2 (6 bases). This CDR3 is CASSVSGRSYEQYF. CDR3 nucleotide sequence: TGTGCCAGCAGCGTTAGCGGTCGCTCCTACGAGCAGTACTTC.